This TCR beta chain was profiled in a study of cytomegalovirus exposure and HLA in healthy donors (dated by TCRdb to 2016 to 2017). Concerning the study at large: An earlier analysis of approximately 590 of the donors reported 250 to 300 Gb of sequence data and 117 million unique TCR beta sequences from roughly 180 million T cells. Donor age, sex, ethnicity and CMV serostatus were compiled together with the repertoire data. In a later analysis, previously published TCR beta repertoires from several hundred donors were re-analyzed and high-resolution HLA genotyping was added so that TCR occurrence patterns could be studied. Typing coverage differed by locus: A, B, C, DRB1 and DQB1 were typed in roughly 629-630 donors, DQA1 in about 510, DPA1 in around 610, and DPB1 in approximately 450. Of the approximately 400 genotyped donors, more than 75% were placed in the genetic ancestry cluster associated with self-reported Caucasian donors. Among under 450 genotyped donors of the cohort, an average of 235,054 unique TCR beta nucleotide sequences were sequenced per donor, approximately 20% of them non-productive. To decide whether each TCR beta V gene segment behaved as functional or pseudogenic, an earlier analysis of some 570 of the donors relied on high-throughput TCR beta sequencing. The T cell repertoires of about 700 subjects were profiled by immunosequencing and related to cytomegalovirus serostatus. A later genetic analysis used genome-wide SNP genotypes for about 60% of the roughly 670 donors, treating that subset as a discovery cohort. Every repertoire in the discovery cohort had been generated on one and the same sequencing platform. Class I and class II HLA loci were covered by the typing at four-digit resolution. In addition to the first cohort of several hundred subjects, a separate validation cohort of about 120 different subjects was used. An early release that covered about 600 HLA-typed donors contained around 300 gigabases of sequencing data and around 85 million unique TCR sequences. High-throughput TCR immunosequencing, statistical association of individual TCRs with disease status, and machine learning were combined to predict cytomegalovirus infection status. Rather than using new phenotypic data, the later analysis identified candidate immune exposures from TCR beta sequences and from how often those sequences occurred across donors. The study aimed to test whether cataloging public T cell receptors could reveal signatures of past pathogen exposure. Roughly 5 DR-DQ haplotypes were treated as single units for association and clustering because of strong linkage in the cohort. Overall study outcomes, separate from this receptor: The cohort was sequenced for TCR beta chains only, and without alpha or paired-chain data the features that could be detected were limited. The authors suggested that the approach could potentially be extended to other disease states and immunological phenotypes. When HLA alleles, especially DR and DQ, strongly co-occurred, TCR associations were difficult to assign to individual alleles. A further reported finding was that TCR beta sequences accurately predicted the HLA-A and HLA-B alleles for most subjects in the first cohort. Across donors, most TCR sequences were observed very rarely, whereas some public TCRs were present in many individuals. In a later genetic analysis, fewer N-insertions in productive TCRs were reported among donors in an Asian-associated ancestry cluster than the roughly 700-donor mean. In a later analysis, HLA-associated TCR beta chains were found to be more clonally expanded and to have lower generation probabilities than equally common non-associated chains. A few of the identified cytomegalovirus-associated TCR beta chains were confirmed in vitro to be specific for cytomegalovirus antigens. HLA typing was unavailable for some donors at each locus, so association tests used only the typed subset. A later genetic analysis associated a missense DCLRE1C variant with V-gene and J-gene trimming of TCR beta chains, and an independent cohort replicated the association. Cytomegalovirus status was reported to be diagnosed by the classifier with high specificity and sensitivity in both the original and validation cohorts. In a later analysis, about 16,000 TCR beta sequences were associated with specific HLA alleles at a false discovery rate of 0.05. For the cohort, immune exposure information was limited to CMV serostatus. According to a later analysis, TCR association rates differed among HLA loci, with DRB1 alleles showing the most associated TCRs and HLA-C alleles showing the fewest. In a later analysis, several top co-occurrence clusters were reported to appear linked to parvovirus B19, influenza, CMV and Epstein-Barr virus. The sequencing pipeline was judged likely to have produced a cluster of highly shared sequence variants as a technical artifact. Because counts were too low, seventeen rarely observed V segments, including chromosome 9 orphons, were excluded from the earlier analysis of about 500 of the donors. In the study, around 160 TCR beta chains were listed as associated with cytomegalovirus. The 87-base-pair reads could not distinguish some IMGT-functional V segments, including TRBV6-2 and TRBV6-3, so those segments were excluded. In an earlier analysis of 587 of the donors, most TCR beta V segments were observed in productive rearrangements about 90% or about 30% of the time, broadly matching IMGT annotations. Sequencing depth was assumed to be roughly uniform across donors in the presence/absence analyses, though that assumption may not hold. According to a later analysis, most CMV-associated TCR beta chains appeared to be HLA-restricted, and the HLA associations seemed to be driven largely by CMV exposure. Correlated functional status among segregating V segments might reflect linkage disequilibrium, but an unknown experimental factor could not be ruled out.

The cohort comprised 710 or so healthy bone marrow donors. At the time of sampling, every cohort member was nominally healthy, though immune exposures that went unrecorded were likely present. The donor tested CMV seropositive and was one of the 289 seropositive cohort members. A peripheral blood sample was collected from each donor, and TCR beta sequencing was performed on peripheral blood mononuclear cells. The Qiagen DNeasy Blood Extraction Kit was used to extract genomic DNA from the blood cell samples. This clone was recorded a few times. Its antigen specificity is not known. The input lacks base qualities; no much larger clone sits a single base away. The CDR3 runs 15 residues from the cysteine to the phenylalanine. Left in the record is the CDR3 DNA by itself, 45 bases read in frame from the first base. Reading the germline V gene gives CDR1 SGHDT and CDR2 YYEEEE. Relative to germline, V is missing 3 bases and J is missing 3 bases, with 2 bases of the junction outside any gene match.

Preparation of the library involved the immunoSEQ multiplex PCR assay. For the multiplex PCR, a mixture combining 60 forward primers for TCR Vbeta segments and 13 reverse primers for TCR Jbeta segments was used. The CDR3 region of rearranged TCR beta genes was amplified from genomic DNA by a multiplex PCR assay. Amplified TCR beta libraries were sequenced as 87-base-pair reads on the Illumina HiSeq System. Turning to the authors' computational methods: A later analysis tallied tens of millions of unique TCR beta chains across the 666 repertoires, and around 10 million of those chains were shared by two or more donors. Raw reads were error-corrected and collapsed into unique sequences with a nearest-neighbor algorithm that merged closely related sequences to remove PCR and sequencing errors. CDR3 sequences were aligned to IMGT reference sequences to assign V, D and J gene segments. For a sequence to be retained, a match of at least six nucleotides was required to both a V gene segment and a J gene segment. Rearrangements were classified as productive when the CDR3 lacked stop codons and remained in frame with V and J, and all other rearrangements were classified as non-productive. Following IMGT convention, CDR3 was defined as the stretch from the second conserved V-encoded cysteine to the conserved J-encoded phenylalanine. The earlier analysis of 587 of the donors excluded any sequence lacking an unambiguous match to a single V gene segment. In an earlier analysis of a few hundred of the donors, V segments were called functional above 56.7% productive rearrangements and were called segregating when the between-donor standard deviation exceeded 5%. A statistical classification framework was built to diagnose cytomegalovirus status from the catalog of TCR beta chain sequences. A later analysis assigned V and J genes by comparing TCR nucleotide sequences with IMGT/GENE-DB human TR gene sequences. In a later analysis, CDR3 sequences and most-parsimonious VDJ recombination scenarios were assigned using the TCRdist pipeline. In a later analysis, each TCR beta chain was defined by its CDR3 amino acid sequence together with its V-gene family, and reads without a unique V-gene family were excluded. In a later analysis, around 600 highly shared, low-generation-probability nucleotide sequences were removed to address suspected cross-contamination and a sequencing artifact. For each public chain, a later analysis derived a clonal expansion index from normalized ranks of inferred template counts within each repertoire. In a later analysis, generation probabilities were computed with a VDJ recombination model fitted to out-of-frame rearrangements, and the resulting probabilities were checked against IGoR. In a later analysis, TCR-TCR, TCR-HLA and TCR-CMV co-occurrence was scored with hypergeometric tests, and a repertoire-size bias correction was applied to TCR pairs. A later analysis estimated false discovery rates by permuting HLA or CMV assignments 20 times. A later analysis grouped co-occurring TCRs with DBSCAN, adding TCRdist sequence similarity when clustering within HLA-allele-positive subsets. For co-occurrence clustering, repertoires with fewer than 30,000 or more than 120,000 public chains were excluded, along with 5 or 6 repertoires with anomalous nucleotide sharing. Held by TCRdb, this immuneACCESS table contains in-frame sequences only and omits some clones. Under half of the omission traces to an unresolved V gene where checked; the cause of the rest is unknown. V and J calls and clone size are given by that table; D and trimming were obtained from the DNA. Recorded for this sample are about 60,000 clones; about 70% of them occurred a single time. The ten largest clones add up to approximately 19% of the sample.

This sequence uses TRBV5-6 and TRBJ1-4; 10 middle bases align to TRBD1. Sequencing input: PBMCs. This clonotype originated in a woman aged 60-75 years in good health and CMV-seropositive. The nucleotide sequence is TGTGCCAGCAGCTCGACAGGGGGCGCTAATGAAAAACTGTTTTTT. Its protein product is CASSSTGGANEKLFF.